Each of the 4 T cell receptor beta chains below was sequenced from the same sample in a study of early T cells in non-severe SARS-CoV-2 infection (dated by TCRdb to 2020 to 2023). The library was generated by 5' RACE. Data came from a NextSeq 500. Clones were called with MiXCR by TCRdb after fastp trimmed the public reads at Q25, and only in-frame beta chains were retained. Rows matching on CDR3 protein sequence are summarized as one entry with the most common DNA and genes. For this sample the table gives some 54,000 distinct CDR3 sequences, of which 10% were detected only once. Of the sample, around 8.6% is held by the ten largest clones. The sequenced sample consisted of whole blood. The receptors derive from an adult who was a healthcare worker with PCR-confirmed SARS-CoV-2 infection or an uninfected control (not recorded which).

The chain joins TRBV15 to TRBJ1-1, with no clear D. The CDR3 is 16 residues long. Germline V CDR1 and CDR2: LNHNV, YYDKDF (reference sequence). V was trimmed by 0 bases and J by 1 base, leaving 12 bases between them. As DNA, the CDR3 is TGTGCCACCAGCAGAGATCTCGTGGCGCAGAACACTGAAGCTTTCTTT. Protein product: CATSRDLVAQNTEAFF.

There are a few counts of this clonotype. The V gene is TRBV29-1, the J gene TRBJ1-6, with TRBD1 as a possible D gene (6 bases). The CDR3 extends over 13 amino acids. V dropped 5 bases and J dropped 3 bases, with 8 bases sitting between them. Looked up from germline, CDR1 is SQVTM and CDR2 is ANQGSEA. The CDR3 protein is CSVLDSYNSPLHF. For the CDR3, the DNA is TGCAGCGTTCTGGACAGCTATAATTCACCCCTCCACTTT. Variable domain in full (rest from reference TRBV29-1 and TRBJ1-6): SAVISQKPSRDICQRGTSLTIQCQVDSQVTMMFWYRQQPGQSLTLIATANQGSEATYESGFVIDKFPISRPNLTFSTLTVSNMSPEDSSIYLCSVLDSYNSPLHFGNGTRLTVT.

This clonotype occurred many times. V gene TRBV6-2 or TRBV6-3 combines with J gene TRBJ2-1; 13 nucleotides line up with TRBD2. The CDR3 length is 18 residues. V was clipped by 0 bases and J by 1 base; unmatched bases: 3. The germline CDR1 and CDR2 sequences are MNHEY and SVGEGT. CDR3 DNA: TGTGCCAGCAGTTACTCCGGACTAGCGGGAGCGTCCTACAATGAGCAGTTCTTC. Translating it yields CASSYSGLAGASYNEQFF.

This clonotype has just a few counts. The chain is built from TRBV20-1 and TRBJ2-5; 9 bases line up with TRBD2. CDR3 length equals 16 residues. Trimming at V came to 0 bases and at J to 10 bases, leaving 15 bases not matched to a gene. From germline, CDR1 is DFQATT and CDR2 SNEGSKA (reference sequence). CDR3 sequence (DNA): TGCAGTGCTAGAGATCTGTTGCGGGAGGGGACCGTGATCCAGTACTTC. Translated: CSARDLLREGTVIQYF.